This T cell receptor (beta chain) was documented in a study of type 1 regulatory T cells (dated by TCRdb to about 2021). For context, the study as a whole: An in vitro protocol by which a Tr1-enriched, alloantigen-specific CD4 T cell product named T-allo10 was generated was characterized in the study. Patients with hematological malignancies who were receiving allogeneic hematopoietic stem cell transplantation were the group in which T-allo10 was being clinically evaluated.

Data came from an Illumina MiSeq. TCRdb reanalyzed the raw reads on its own, using fastp at Q25 for trimming and MiXCR for clone calling, and kept in-frame beta chains. Each CDR3 protein gets just one entry, which takes the most common genes and DNA from the rows behind it. The sample records around 64,000 distinct CDR3 sequences, under 25% of which are singletons. The top ten hold under 8.5% of the sample. The CDR3 measures 15 amino acids from cysteine to phenylalanine. Just CDR3 DNA is preserved here, 45 bases in frame from base 1. Between the V and J ends, shortened by 5 bases and 2 bases respectively, the junction contains 15 bases. CDR1 is given as SGHTA and CDR2 as FQGNSA, both from the germline V gene. Study-wide conclusions, independent of this receptor: A more restricted TCR repertoire was observed in Tr1 cells than in non-Tr1 cells, and this restriction was interpreted in the study as alloantigen-induced clonal expansion.

This clonotype was detected only a few times. Its antigen is still unknown. Qualities for individual bases were not recorded, and no much larger clone is one base off. The chain was built from TRBV7-2 and TRBJ1-2, with the D gene uncertain. This receptor was taken from a human donor in good health. Sequencing was performed on cultured type 1 regulatory T (Tr1) cells, either the whole culture or a sorted fraction (not recorded which). Read against the paper, the sample's cell subset or site label means: type 1 regulatory T cells sorted from the T-allo10 product. The CDR3 here reads CASSTFIGQNYGYTF. The DNA is as follows: TGTGCCAGCAGCACCTTCATTGGGCAGAACTATGGCTACACCTTC.